Below, one T cell receptor (beta chain) is given with its context. What it recognizes is unknown. V was pared by 4 bases and J by 5 bases, with 14 bases of the junction left unmatched. This CDR3 has 17 amino acids. Germline loops: CDR1 LGHNA, CDR2 YNFKEQ. The data originate from a study of CD8 T cell repertoires and HIV-1 epitope variants. Study in general: Twenty-five autologous and known Gag and Nef epitope variant peptides each stimulated T cells separately. Epitopes were three Gag families plus Nef HW9 and YT9.

Produced via immunoSEQ multiplex PCR; TCRdb's table is partial and in-frame only. The sample includes roughly 4,800 clones, 67% seen only once; the top ten take 41%. Study observations and caveats: Nine antigen-specific TCR beta clonotypes were found; 5 to 7 seemed cross-reactive to variants.

This chain links TRBV4-2 with TRBJ2-7, with TRBD1 identical over 10 bases. The sequencing sample was made of cultured CD8+ T cells derived from PBMCs. The TCR sequence derives from a male donor with HIV. CDR3 in DNA: TGTGCCAGCAGCCTCACCCAAACCGGGACAGGGGTGGACGAGCAGTACTTC. This encodes CASSLTQTGTGVDEQYF.